This TCR beta chain is from a study of blood T cell repertoires in COVID-19. On the study more broadly: Donors in the United States, Italy and Spain gave samples during acute or convalescent COVID-19. From T cells, B-cell-depleted T cells, or PBMCs came the material, which was cDNA or gDNA.

Original analysis: Estimation of nucleated cell counts was performed using reference gene primer amplification. Generated by immunoSEQ multiplex PCR, the TCRdb table keeps only in-frame clones and is missing some. Clone size and V and J calls were adopted from that table, with D and trimming inferred from the DNA. The sample holds around 56,000 clones, 87% seen once. Germline assignment: CDR1 SGHTA and CDR2 FQGNSA. The V gene end was trimmed by 4 bases and the J gene end by 6 bases; junction bases not matched to a gene: 6. The CDR3 totals 14 residues. Sequencing was done on a sample of peripheral blood. The TCR originated in a man aged 60 to 69 with active or convalescent COVID-19. The chain recombines TRBV7-2 with TRBJ1-5; 7 bases fit TRBD1. The CDR3 loop is CASSSRQGFQPQHF. CDR3 nucleotide sequence: TGTGCCAGCAGCTCGAGACAGGGATTTCAGCCCCAGCATTTT.